A single sample is the source of the 17 T cell receptor beta chains below, sequenced in a study of blood T cell repertoires in COVID-19. Profiling relied on immunoSEQ multiplex PCR, and the TCRdb table lists in-frame clones only, not all of them. The table shows about 81,000 clones, with 89% occurring only once. Specimen: peripheral blood. The receptors were gathered from an elderly woman with active COVID-19.

V gene TRBV7-9 combines with J gene TRBJ2-7, with no clear D. There are 13 residues in the CDR3. Trimming took 0 bases from V and 1 from J, leaving 4 bases between them. From germline, CDR1 is SEHNR and CDR2 FQNEAQ (reference sequence). The CDR3 DNA reads as TGTGCCAGCAGCTTAGCGCGGTCCTACGAGCAGTACTTC. It is translated as CASSLARSYEQYF.

V usage is TRBV27 and J usage is TRBJ2-7; TRBD1 matches at 9 bases. The germline gives CDR1 MNHEY, CDR2 SMNVEV (reference sequence). CDR3 length equals 16 residues. V shed 4 bases, J shed 3 bases, and the junction held 10 bases outside the gene matches. CDR3: CASSSRQGGFDYEQYF. CDR3 bases: TGTGCCAGCAGTTCCCGACAGGGGGGTTTCGACTACGAGCAGTACTTC.

The CDR3 here is CASSQGSPSGRPYNEQFF. CDR3 sequence (DNA): TGTGCCAGCAGCCAAGGTTCACCTAGCGGGAGACCCTACAATGAGCAGTTCTTC. The J gene is TRBJ2-1, the V gene TRBV3-1 (or the pseudogene TRBV3-2); 10 positions agree with TRBD2. The CDR3 sequence is 18 residues long. Germline V gene sequence: CDR1 LGHDT, CDR2 YNNKEL (reference sequence). The V segment lost 1 base and the J segment 2 bases; nucleotides outside the gene matches: 8.

V is TRBV28 and J is TRBJ2-7; the D is unclear. The CDR3 totals 14 residues. Per the germline V gene, CDR1 is MDHEN and CDR2 is SYDVKM. Deletions cut 3 bases from V and 5 bases from J, with 14 bases between. The CDR3 is CASSFLPYGNEQYF. CDR3 bases: TGTGCCAGCAGTTTCCTCCCCTACGGTAACGAGCAGTACTTC.

V and J are TRBV5-1 and TRBJ1-2; D might be TRBD1 (6 bases). The germline V and J ends were trimmed by 0 bases and 2 bases, with 8 bases remaining between them. The CDR3 sequence is 14 residues long. CDR1 and CDR2 from the germline V gene are SGHRS and YFSETQ. The CDR3 coding sequence is TGCGCCAGCAGCTTGGACAGGGTGAACTATGGCTACACCTTC. It encodes CASSLDRVNYGYTF.

The J gene is TRBJ2-1, the V gene TRBV2, with no clear D. CDR1 is SNHLY, CDR2 FYNNEI, per germline. This CDR3 has 13 residues. The ends were cut back, 6 bases at V and 15 bases at J, with 21 bases in the middle. This chain's CDR3 is CASSPRDVGSGFF. As DNA, the CDR3 is TGTGCCAGCAGCCCGCGTGACGTTGGTTCGGGGTTCTTC.

V gene TRBV10-2 combines with J gene TRBJ2-7, with D possibly matching TRBD2 (6 bases). The CDR3 sequence is 14 residues long. The germline V and J ends were trimmed by 4 bases and 5 bases, with 15 bases remaining between them. CDR1 is WSHSY and CDR2 is SAAADI in the germline V gene. For the CDR3, the DNA is TGCGCCAGCAGTGCGGCTAGCGTTGCTGACGAGCAGTACTTC. Translated: CASSAASVADEQYF.

V is TRBV7-8 and J is TRBJ2-2, with 9 positions matching TRBD1. The CDR3 consists of 16 residues. Germline V gene lookup returns CDR1 SGHVS and CDR2 FQNEAQ. After removal of 5 bases from V and 1 base from J, the junction contained 5 bases not matched to a gene. CDR3 nucleotides: TGTGCCAGCAGCCCCGGGACAGGGCTGAACACCGGGGAGCTGTTTTTT. Its translation is CASSPGTGLNTGELFF.

The chain has TRBV29-1 and TRBJ2-7, with D possibly matching TRBD1 (6 bases). Germline lookup yields CDR1 SQVTM and CDR2 ANQGSEA. V shed 7 bases and J shed 0 bases, with 19 bases lying between them. The CDR3 has 15 residues. This CDR3 is CSAQGTGTGSYEQYF. The CDR3 DNA reads TGCAGCGCCCAGGGAACAGGGACGGGCTCCTACGAGCAGTACTTC.

To note about this clone: A read error may account for a junction end that differs from germline. The rearrangement joins TRBV6-6 to TRBJ1-4, with D possibly matching TRBD1 (6 bases). The CDR3 sequence is 15 residues long. CDR1 is MNHNY, CDR2 SVGAGI, per germline (reference sequence). CDR3: CVSSIYDRLDEKLFF. In nucleotides, the CDR3 is TGTGTCAGCAGCATCTATGACAGGCTTGATGAAAAACTGTTTTTT.

The chain links TRBV19 to TRBJ1-1; TRBD1 aligns across 7 bases. Germline-derived CDR1 and CDR2 are LNHDA and SQIVND (reference sequence). Losses at the gene ends were 6 bases for V and 5 bases for J; bases not matched to a gene: 12. The CDR3 loop spans 15 amino acids. CDR3 DNA sequence: TGTGCCAGTAGCGCCGACAGGGCGGGGGGGACTGAAGCTTTCTTT. This encodes CASSADRAGGTEAFF.

The V call is TRBV28, the J call TRBJ2-5; D is possibly TRBD1 (5 bases). Germline CDR1 reads MDHEN; CDR2 reads SYDVKM. V was trimmed by 6 bases and J by 5 bases, leaving 13 bases between them. The CDR3 covers 13 residues. The CDR3 region has the DNA TGTGCCAGCAGCCCACAGGTCAGGGAGACCCAGTACTTC. The encoded protein is CASSPQVRETQYF.

V is TRBV15 and J is TRBJ2-1; no clear D. The CDR3 runs to 13 residues. Trimming left V 0 bases short and J 5 bases short, with 5 bases between. Looked up from germline, CDR1 is LNHNV and CDR2 is YYDKDF (reference sequence). The CDR3, as DNA: TGTGCCACCAGCAGAGACCTAGACAATGAGCAGTTCTTC. It encodes CATSRDLDNEQFF. The whole variable domain, remainder taken from reference TRBV15 and TRBJ2-1, is DAMVIQNPRYQVTQFGKPVTLSCSQTLNHNVMYWYQQKSSQAPKLLFHYYDKDFNNEADTPDNFQSRRPNTSFCFLDIRSPGLGDTAMYLCATSRDLDNEQFFGPGTRLTVL.

This clone was seen only a few times. The chain joins TRBV7-2 to TRBJ1-1, with D uncertain. CDR1 is SGHTA and CDR2 is FQGNSA in the germline V gene. Between the trimmed V and J ends, which lost 1 base and 2 bases, there was a span of 5 bases. CDR3 length: 13 amino acids. The CDR3 DNA reads TGTGCCAGCAGCTTAGAACAAAACACTGAAGCTTTCTTT. Its protein is CASSLEQNTEAFF.

The V call is TRBV19, the J call TRBJ2-7, with 9 nucleotides matching TRBD1. J gave up 0 bases and V 10 bases, and 7 bases lay outside the gene matches. There are 14 residues in the CDR3. Per the germline V gene, CDR1 is LNHDA and CDR2 is SQIVND (reference sequence). This CDR3 is CATKTGGGSYEQYF. The DNA for the CDR3 is TGTGCCACCAAGACAGGGGGAGGCTCCTACGAGCAGTACTTC.

The J gene is TRBJ1-1, the V gene TRBV3-1 (or the pseudogene TRBV3-2); TRBD1 is a possible D gene (6 bases). CDR1 is LGHDT, CDR2 YNNKEL, per germline (reference sequence). The germline V and J ends were trimmed by 3 bases and 3 bases, with 14 bases remaining between them. This CDR3 has 15 residues. CDR3 sequence: CASSHGQRAYTEAFF. The DNA of the CDR3 is TGTGCCAGCAGCCACGGACAGCGAGCGTACACTGAAGCTTTCTTT.

The chain uses TRBV11-2 and TRBJ2-1; D gene unclear. Germline V gene data show CDR1 as SGHAT and CDR2 as FQNNGV. Deletions cut 6 bases from V and 4 bases from J, with 13 bases between. The CDR3 has 14 amino acids. CDR3 residues: CASSLLAFYNEQFF. CDR3 DNA sequence: TGTGCCAGCAGTCTTTTGGCCTTTTACAATGAGCAGTTCTTC.